This T cell receptor (beta chain) was obtained from a study of blood T cells in healthy people across ages. Study details: Capture via template switching afforded approximately one barcoded beta molecule per two T cells.

Regarding this clonotype: The target antigen is unknown.

V lost 6 bases and J 3 bases, leaving 9 bases between the germline ends. This CDR3 contains 12 residues. Germline assignment: CDR1 DFQATT and CDR2 SNEGSKA (reference sequence). Using a J-beta primer mix together with a sample-barcoded 5' primer, a second PCR was run for roughly 6 to 12 cycles. MiXCR was run by TCRdb on the 5' RACE reads, yielding one entry per CDR3 protein. Among approximately 800,000 distinct CDR3 sequences listed, about 62% were seen once. Findings and caveats of the study: When set beside aged donors, long-lived donors presented more naive CD4+ cells and higher diversity. Because sorting was not performed, PBMCs prevented conclusive naive versus antigen-experienced comparison.

The sequencing input was blood. The TCR sequence derives from a man aged 25-45 years in good health. The chain uses TRBV20-1 and TRBJ1-5; no firm D call. The CDR3 DNA reads TGCAGTGCCGGGAGGGCCAATCAGCCCCAGCATTTT. It is translated as CSAGRANQPQHF.